These 4 T cell receptor beta chains originate from one sample sequenced in a study of blood T cell repertoires in COVID-19. Profiling relied on immunoSEQ multiplex PCR, and the TCRdb table lists in-frame clones only, not all of them. Here the sample spans approximately 410,000 clones, approximately 90% being singletons. The specimen sequenced was peripheral blood. These receptors originate from a woman in her 30s with active or convalescent COVID-19.

The genes are TRBV4-1 and TRBJ2-3, with 9 bases matching TRBD1. V shed 9 bases, J shed 4 bases, and the junction held 14 bases outside the gene matches. There are 16 residues in the CDR3. CDR1 and CDR2 (germline): MGHRA, YSYEKL. Here the CDR3 reads CASKEIGQGIPDTQYF. The DNA for the CDR3 is TGCGCCAGTAAAGAGATCGGACAGGGGATTCCAGATACGCAGTATTTT.

This chain links TRBV6-4 with TRBJ2-1, with 10 nucleotides matching TRBD2. Per the germline V gene, CDR1 is MRHNA and CDR2 is SNTAGT. V shed 2 bases and J 6 bases; nucleotides not matched to a gene: 4. This CDR3 region has 15 residues. CDR3 protein: CASSDDPSGSNEQFF. Written as DNA, the CDR3 is TGTGCCAGCAGTGACGATCCTAGCGGGAGCAATGAGCAGTTCTTC.

This clone was seen only once. The chain employs TRBV27 and TRBJ1-1; 9 positions match TRBD1. The CDR3 spans 17 residues. Germline trimming cut 0 bases from V and 0 bases from J; bases unmatched to any gene: 5. CDR1 is MNHEY, CDR2 SMNVEV, per germline (reference sequence). The chain's CDR3 is CASSLSVTGGLNTEAFF. The CDR3, as DNA: TGTGCCAGCAGTTTATCCGTGACAGGGGGGCTGAACACTGAAGCTTTCTTT.

This clone has a single count. The genes are TRBV27 and TRBJ2-7; the D gene is possibly TRBD1 (5 bases). Trimming pared 3 bases from V and 0 bases from J, leaving 9 bases between. This CDR3 comprises 14 residues. Germline-derived CDR1 and CDR2 are MNHEY and SMNVEV (reference sequence). The CDR3 nucleotides read TGTGCCAGCAGTTTCGCGACAGACTCCTACGAGCAGTACTTC. The encoded protein is CASSFATDSYEQYF.